The rows below give T cell receptor beta chains drawn from one sample of a study of control samples from healthy donors and cancer patients. Assay: immunoSEQ multiplex PCR; the TCRdb copy retains only in-frame clones and omits some. Seen here are about 150,000 clones, 93% observed once, and the top ten hold 5% to 7%. Sequencing used blood. The receptors originated from a man aged 18 to 29 in good health. Both conserved end residues are trimmed from each CDR3. D genes are given only for firm matches.

j_call d_call v_call cdr3_aa
TRBJ2-5 TRBD1 TRBV5-5 ASSTGRGTGEETQY
TRBJ2-5 TRBD1 TRBV6-5 AIRTGEAQETQY
TRBJ2-1 . TRBV7-9 ASAIGVRGNNEQF
TRBJ1-3 . TRBV12-3/TRBV12-4 ASSLGPGNTIY
TRBJ2-5 TRBD1 TRBV19 ASSLQGAQETQY
TRBJ1-2 . TRBV19 ASKEVGADGYT
TRBJ1-1 . TRBV5-1 ASSVTGHKNTEAF
TRBJ2-7 TRBD2 TRBV7-6 ASSWIAGGLLSSEQY
TRBJ1-5 . TRBV28 ASSLWGRAHPQH
TRBJ1-1 . TRBV30 AWSTAMNTEAF
TRBJ2-1 TRBD1 TRBV6-4 ASSKDRVTYNEQF
TRBJ1-1 . TRBV14 ASSQVRSVTEAF
TRBJ2-1 . TRBV5-4 ASSLGGQPANDEQF
TRBJ2-7 TRBD1 TRBV30 AWSPLLGTGLEQY
TRBJ2-1 . TRBV5-1 ASSFSGEPYNEQF
TRBJ1-2 . TRBV7-9 ASSSVGNYGYT
TRBJ2-5 TRBD2 TRBV27 ASSPRTAGVGGETQY
TRBJ1-2 TRBD1 TRBV5-6 ASSPGQLAYGYT
TRBJ1-5 TRBD1 TRBV28 ASSLRGDRERFQPQH
TRBJ1-6 . TRBV9 ASSLTGVSYNSPLH
TRBJ1-2 . TRBV9 ASSVGGTNYGYT
TRBJ2-7 TRBD1 TRBV7-8 ASSLQGVHEQY
TRBJ2-5 TRBD2 TRBV19 ASRVSGRGETQY
TRBJ1-1 TRBD1 TRBV2 ASSQTDREAF
TRBJ2-1 TRBD1 TRBV5-1 ASSLEAGGNNEQF
TRBJ2-7 TRBD1 TRBV4-3 ASSREDRGPYEQY
TRBJ2-1 . TRBV12-3/TRBV12-4 ASSSVDEQF
TRBJ2-7 TRBD1 TRBV7-9 ASSYPGTGDYEQY
TRBJ1-1 . TRBV29-1 SVGNGLANTEAF
TRBJ2-7 . TRBV27 ASTYSGSSYEQY
TRBJ1-2 . TRBV9 ASSPGDSRNYGYT
TRBJ1-5 . TRBV19 ASSARNNQPQH